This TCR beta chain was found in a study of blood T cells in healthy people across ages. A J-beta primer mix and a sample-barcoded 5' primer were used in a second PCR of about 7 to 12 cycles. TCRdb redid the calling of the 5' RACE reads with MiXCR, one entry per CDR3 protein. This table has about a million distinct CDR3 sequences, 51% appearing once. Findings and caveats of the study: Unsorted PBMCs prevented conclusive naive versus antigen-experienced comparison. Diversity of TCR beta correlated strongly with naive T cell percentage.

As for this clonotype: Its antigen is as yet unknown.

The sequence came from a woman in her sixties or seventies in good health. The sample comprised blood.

The CDR3 spells CAISDRTVGQPQHF. As DNA, the CDR3 is TGTGCCATCAGTGACCGGACAGTGGGGCAGCCCCAGCATTTT. This chain joins TRBV10-3 and TRBJ1-5; a weak D match, TRBD1 (6 bases). V lost 3 bases to trimming and J lost 7 bases, with 13 bases between them. Germline values: CDR1 ENHRY, CDR2 SYGVKD. The CDR3 consists of 14 residues.